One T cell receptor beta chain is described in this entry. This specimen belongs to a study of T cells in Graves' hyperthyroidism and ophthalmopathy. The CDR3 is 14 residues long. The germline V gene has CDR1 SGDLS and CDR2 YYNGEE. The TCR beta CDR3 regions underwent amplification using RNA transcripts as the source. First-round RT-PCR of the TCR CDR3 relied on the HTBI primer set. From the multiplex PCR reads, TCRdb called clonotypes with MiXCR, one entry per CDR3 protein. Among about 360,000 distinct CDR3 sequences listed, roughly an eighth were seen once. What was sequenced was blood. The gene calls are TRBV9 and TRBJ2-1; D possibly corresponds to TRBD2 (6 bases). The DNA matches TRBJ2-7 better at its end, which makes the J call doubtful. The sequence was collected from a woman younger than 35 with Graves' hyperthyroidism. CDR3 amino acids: CASSVRGTYNEQYF. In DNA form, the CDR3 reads TGTGCCAGCAGCGTTCGCGGGACTTACAATGAGCAGTACTTC.